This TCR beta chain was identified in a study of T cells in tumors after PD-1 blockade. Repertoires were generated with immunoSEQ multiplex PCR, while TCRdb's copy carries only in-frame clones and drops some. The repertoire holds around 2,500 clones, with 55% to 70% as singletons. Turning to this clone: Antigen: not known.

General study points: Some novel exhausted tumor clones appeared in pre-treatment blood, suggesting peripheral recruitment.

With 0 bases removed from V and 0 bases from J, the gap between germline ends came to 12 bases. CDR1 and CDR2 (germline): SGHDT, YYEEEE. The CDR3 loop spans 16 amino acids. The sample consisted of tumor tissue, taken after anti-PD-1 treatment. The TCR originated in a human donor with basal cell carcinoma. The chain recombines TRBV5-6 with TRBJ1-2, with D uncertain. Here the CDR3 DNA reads TGTGCCAGCAGCTTGGGAACAGTGGATTCTAACTATGGCTACACCTTC. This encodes CASSLGTVDSNYGYTF.